This TCR beta chain was observed in a study of blood T cell repertoires in COVID-19. Using immunoSEQ multiplex PCR, the repertoire was profiled, and TCRdb retains in-frame clones only, with some absent. The table records roughly 250,000 clones, roughly 90% of them present only once. The CDR3 consists of 14 residues. V was shortened by 2 bases and J by 5 bases, with 12 bases between the two germline ends. Germline values: CDR1 MNHEY, CDR2 SVGAGI. The chain combines TRBV6-5 with TRBJ1-1; D might be TRBD1 (5 bases). The clonotype originates from a woman aged 25-40 years with acute COVID-19. The sample consisted of PBMCs or T cells enriched from blood (not recorded which). This CDR3 is CASSYSLRQTEAFF. DNA of the CDR3: TGTGCCAGCAGTTACAGTCTTAGACAGACTGAAGCTTTCTTT.